The 20 T cell receptor beta chains below all came from one sample that was sequenced in a study of blood T cell repertoires in COVID-19. Method: immunoSEQ multiplex PCR; TCRdb's copy keeps in-frame clones and lacks some. Of about 73,000 clones in the sample, 82% were seen once. The sample consisted of peripheral blood. The receptor set was obtained from a woman in her sixties or seventies with acute or convalescent COVID-19.

The chain links TRBV5-1 to TRBJ2-2; 10 bases are a match to TRBD2. This CDR3 contains 19 residues. Germline CDR1 and CDR2: SGHRS and YFSETQ. Losses at the gene ends were 4 bases for V and 4 bases for J; bases not matched to a gene: 16. For the CDR3, the DNA is TGCGCCAGCAGCACCTCCCGGGGGAGCGGGGGGGCGAGCACCGGGGAGCTGTTTTTT. It specifies CASSTSRGSGGASTGELFF.

V gene TRBV30 combines with J gene TRBJ1-5; TRBD1 is a possible D gene (5 bases). CDR1 GTSNPN and CDR2 SVGIG come from the germline V gene (reference sequence). The ends were cut back, 2 bases at V and 2 bases at J, with 16 bases in the middle. The CDR3 is made up of 16 amino acids. CDR3 in amino acids: CAWSKARQSGNQPQHF. The CDR3 bases are TGTGCCTGGAGTAAAGCCAGACAGTCTGGCAATCAGCCCCAGCATTTT.

In its sample, this clone was seen once. The chain is built from TRBV30 and TRBJ1-6; 9 bases agree with TRBD1. The CDR3 has 14 residues. Trimming cost V 3 bases and J 9 bases; bases outside gene matches: 6. Germline-derived CDR1 and CDR2 are GTSNPN and SVGIG (reference sequence). This chain's CDR3 is CAWRGQGLRSPLHF. The DNA of the CDR3 is TGTGCCTGGAGGGGACAGGGCCTCCGTTCACCCCTCCACTTT.

This clone was recorded many times. This CDR3 reads CATRQGPITNTGELFF. CDR3 bases: TGTGCCACCCGGCAGGGGCCTATCACGAACACCGGGGAGCTGTTTTTT. The rearrangement links TRBV2 to TRBJ2-2, with D perhaps TRBD1 (6 bases). Per the germline V gene, CDR1 is SNHLY and CDR2 is FYNNEI. The ends were cut back, 10 bases at V and 0 bases at J, with 18 bases in the middle. The CDR3 totals 16 residues.

The chain employs TRBV6-2 or TRBV6-3 and TRBJ2-2; D perhaps matches TRBD2 (7 bases). Germline V gene sequence: CDR1 MNHEY, CDR2 SVGEGT. V was pared by 0 bases and J by 4 bases, with 12 bases between. The CDR3 is 16 residues long. The DNA for the CDR3 is TGTGCCAGCAGTTACTCCCGCGGGGGCCTCACCGGGGAGCTGTTTTTT. Translated, it gives CASSYSRGGLTGELFF.

The J gene is TRBJ1-2, the V gene TRBV7-8, with TRBD1 identical over 11 bases. Losses at the gene ends were 5 bases for V and 3 bases for J; bases not matched to a gene: 11. The CDR3 is 17 residues long. Per the germline V gene, CDR1 is SGHVS and CDR2 is FQNEAQ. The CDR3 DNA sequence: TGTGCCAGCAGCCTCCGGGACAGGGGGAAAGGGGACTATGGCTACACCTTC. Protein product: CASSLRDRGKGDYGYTF.

The V and J genes are TRBV7-9 and TRBJ1-6, with D maybe TRBD1 (5 bases). Germline V gene sequence: CDR1 SEHNR, CDR2 FQNEAQ (reference sequence). The length of the CDR3 is 17 residues. The V gene lost 5 bases and the J gene lost 1 base, with 15 bases spanning the gap. CDR3 amino acids: CASSPAGGISYNSPLHF. In DNA form, the CDR3 reads TGTGCCAGCAGCCCCGCCGGGGGGATTTCCTATAATTCACCCCTCCACTTT.

The chain links TRBV7-9 to TRBJ2-7, with 7 bases lining up with TRBD2. Germline V CDR1 and CDR2: SEHNR, FQNEAQ (reference sequence). This CDR3 spans 16 amino acids. The junction had 11 bases not matched to a gene; V was cut back by 5 bases and J by 1 base. The DNA of the CDR3 is TGTGCCAGCAGCCTGGGGGTTGCGGGAGAGTCCTACGAGCAGTACTTC. It is translated as CASSLGVAGESYEQYF.

CDR3 bases: TGTGCCAGCAGTTCGTGGACTAGCGGGGGTTATGCCAAAAACATTCAGTACTTC. This sequence encodes CASSSWTSGGYAKNIQYF. The V gene is TRBV28, the J gene TRBJ2-4, with 13 bases that match TRBD2. The germline V gene has CDR1 MDHEN and CDR2 SYDVKM. This CDR3 comprises 18 residues. The V segment lost 4 bases and the J segment 1 base; nucleotides outside the gene matches: 7.

V usage is TRBV9 and J usage is TRBJ2-1; 7 nucleotides align to TRBD1. Germline lookup yields CDR1 SGDLS and CDR2 YYNGEE. The trim removed 0 bases at V and 2 bases at J, leaving 2 bases unmatched. The length of the CDR3 is 15 residues. The CDR3 protein is CASSVDRGPYNEQFF. CDR3 nucleotides: TGTGCCAGCAGCGTAGACAGGGGCCCCTACAATGAGCAGTTCTTC.

The chain joins TRBV19 to TRBJ1-6; 8 bases are shared with TRBD1. The CDR3 runs 15 residues. Per the germline V gene, CDR1 is LNHDA and CDR2 is SQIVND (reference sequence). The trim removed 6 bases at V and 9 bases at J, leaving 10 bases unmatched. The CDR3 loop reads CASSTTGQAVSPLHF. The CDR3, as DNA: TGTGCCAGTAGCACGACGGGACAGGCGGTTTCACCCCTCCACTTT. Using reference TRBV19 and TRBJ1-6 for the parts outside the CDR3, the full variable domain is DGGITQSPKYLFRKEGQNVTLSCEQNLNHDAMYWYRQDPGQGLRLIYYSQIVNDFQKGDIAEGYSVSREKKESFPLTVTSAQKNPTAFYLCASSTTGQAVSPLHFGNGTRLTVT.

This clone has only one observation. V usage is TRBV7-9 and J usage is TRBJ1-1; 7 nucleotides line up with TRBD1. The germline gives CDR1 SEHNR, CDR2 FQNEAQ (reference sequence). This CDR3 region has 15 residues. V was clipped by 6 bases and J by 0 bases; unmatched bases: 7. The CDR3: CASRGQRDMNTEAFF. The CDR3 bases are TGTGCCAGCAGGGGACAGAGAGACATGAACACTGAAGCTTTCTTT. The variable domain in full, with the rest retrieved from reference TRBV7-9 and TRBJ1-1, is DTGVSQNPRHKITKRGQNVTFRCDPISEHNRLYWYRQTLGQGPEFLTYFQNEAQLEKSRLLSDRFSAERPKGSFSTLEIQRTEQGDSAMYLCASRGQRDMNTEAFFGQGTRLTVV.

The CDR3 loop is CAIQPPGQDYGYTF. The CDR3 DNA sequence: TGTGCCATCCAACCTCCGGGACAAGACTATGGCTACACCTTC. The chain combines TRBV28 with TRBJ1-2; D might be TRBD1 (6 bases). Germline-derived CDR1 and CDR2 are MDHEN and SYDVKM. V dropped 10 bases and J dropped 3 bases, with 18 bases sitting between them. The CDR3 runs 14 residues.

The rearrangement joins TRBV5-6 to TRBJ2-2; no clear D gene. The CDR3 length is 14 residues. Germline V gives CDR1 SGHDT, CDR2 YYEEEE. V lost 2 bases and J 1 base, leaving 6 bases between the germline ends. CDR3 nucleotide sequence: TGTGCCAGCAGCTTCGGGTGGAACACCGGGGAGCTGTTTTTT. It yields the protein CASSFGWNTGELFF.

This clone was found a few times. V and J are TRBV30 and TRBJ1-1, with a possible D match to TRBD1 (5 bases). The V end lost 2 bases, the J end lost 3 bases, and 22 bases lay between the germline ends. Per the germline V gene, CDR1 is GTSNPN and CDR2 is SVGIG (reference sequence). The CDR3 is made up of 17 amino acids. The CDR3 loop is CAWSSTSWGDGHTEAFF. Here the CDR3 DNA reads TGTGCCTGGAGTTCGACCTCTTGGGGGGATGGACACACTGAAGCTTTCTTT.

The genes are TRBV5-6 and TRBJ1-6, with unresolved D. Trimming removed 5 bases at V and 9 bases at J, with 9 bases between. Germline V lookup: CDR1 SGHDT, CDR2 YYEEEE. CDR3 length: 12 amino acids. This chain's CDR3 is CASSRRGSPLHF. The CDR3 nucleotides are TGTGCCAGCAGTCGACGGGGTTCACCCCTCCACTTT.

This clone was observed a handful of times. The DNA for the CDR3 is TGCGCCAGCAGTCAATCCGACAGGGGGAGTCCCTACGAGCAGTACTTC. This translates into CASSQSDRGSPYEQYF. The chain has TRBV23-1 and TRBJ2-7; 9 bases are shared with TRBD1. TRBV23-1 is labeled an ORF, and its function is uncertain. The CDR3 covers 16 residues. Trimming removed 0 bases from V and 2 bases from J; junction bases left unmatched: 5.

This clone was found once. V is TRBV19 and J is TRBJ2-7; 7 positions match TRBD2. The germline gives CDR1 LNHDA, CDR2 SQIVND (reference sequence). V lost 5 bases and J lost 4; bases outside the gene matches: 5. This CDR3 spans 13 amino acids. CDR3 coding DNA: TGTGCCAGTAGTCCCGGGACTACGTACGAGCAGTACTTC. It encodes CASSPGTTYEQYF. The full variable domain, in which reference TRBV19 and TRBJ2-7 provide the parts outside the CDR3, is DGGITQSPKYLFRKEGQNVTLSCEQNLNHDAMYWYRQDPGQGLRLIYYSQIVNDFQKGDIAEGYSVSREKKESFPLTVTSAQKNPTAFYLCASSPGTTYEQYFGPGTRLTVT.

As DNA, the CDR3 is TGTGCCAGCAGTAGAGGACAGGGGGGCAATCAGCCCCAGCATTTT. Its protein is CASSRGQGGNQPQHF. The rearrangement links TRBV6-5 to TRBJ1-5; 10 bases map to TRBD1. V dropped 5 bases and J dropped 2; count of bases not matched to a gene: 3. This CDR3 spans 15 amino acids. The V gene's germline CDR1 is MNHEY and CDR2 SVGAGI.

The gene calls are TRBV4-2 and TRBJ2-3; TRBD2 aligns across 9 bases. The CDR3 extends over 14 amino acids. V was clipped by 4 bases and J by 6 bases; unmatched bases: 5. Germline CDR1 and CDR2: LGHNA and YNFKEQ. Here the CDR3 reads CASSPSGGWDTQYF. The CDR3 DNA reads TGTGCCAGCAGCCCAAGCGGGGGGTGGGATACGCAGTATTTT.